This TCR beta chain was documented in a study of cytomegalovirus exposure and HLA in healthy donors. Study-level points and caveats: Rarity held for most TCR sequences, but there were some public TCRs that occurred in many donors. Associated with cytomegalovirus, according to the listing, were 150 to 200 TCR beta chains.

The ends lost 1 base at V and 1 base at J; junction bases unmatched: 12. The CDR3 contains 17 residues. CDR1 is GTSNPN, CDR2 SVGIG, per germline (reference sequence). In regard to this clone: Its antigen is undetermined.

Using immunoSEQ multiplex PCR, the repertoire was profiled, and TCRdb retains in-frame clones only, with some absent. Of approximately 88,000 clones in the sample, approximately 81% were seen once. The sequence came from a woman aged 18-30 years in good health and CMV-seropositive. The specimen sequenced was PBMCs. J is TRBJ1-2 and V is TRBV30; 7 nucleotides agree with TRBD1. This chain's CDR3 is CAWSGPALTGLNYGYTF. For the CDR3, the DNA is TGTGCCTGGAGTGGCCCCGCCTTGACAGGGCTTAACTATGGCTACACCTTC.